This TCR beta chain was retrieved from a study of glioma-infiltrating T cells after dendritic cell vaccination. Turning to the study itself: Dendritic cell vaccination trial patients had either newly diagnosed or recurrent glioblastoma.

Time point specified: after dendritic cell vaccination, including at tumor progression/relapse. J lost 7 bases, V lost 1 base, and 6 bases had no gene match. The CDR3 length is 15 residues. Germline V gene sequence: CDR1 SGHAT, CDR2 FQNNGV. The repertoire was sequenced with immunoSEQ multiplex PCR; TCRdb's copy has only in-frame clones and lacks some. The sample carries roughly 60,000 clones, roughly nine tenths recorded once. Sequenced material: blood, taken after dendritic cell vaccination. V and J are TRBV11-2 and TRBJ2-2; 7 bases agree with TRBD1. This receptor was obtained from a human donor with glioblastoma. The CDR3 coding sequence is TGTGCCAGCAGCTTAGTTACAGGGGTCAGCGGGGAGCTGTTTTTT. It specifies CASSLVTGVSGELFF.